The 10 T cell receptor beta chains below come from one sample, sequenced in a study of T cell responses to AZD1222 COVID-19 vaccine. The method was immunoSEQ multiplex PCR; TCRdb's version includes in-frame clones alone and lacks a portion of them. The sample holds some 150,000 clones, less than 90% seen once. This specimen was peripheral blood, taken on day 0 of MenACWY control vaccination. The receptors were sampled from an adult in good health.

This chain connects TRBV6-5 to TRBJ1-1; no definite D call. This CDR3 comprises 13 residues. The V end was cut by 11 bases, the J end by 2 bases, with 15 bases between. Germline V lookup: CDR1 MNHEY, CDR2 SVGAGI. CDR3 nucleotides: TGTGCCTCCAACCCCCCACAAAACACTGAAGCTTTCTTT. This gives the protein CASNPPQNTEAFF.

V usage is TRBV3-1 (or the pseudogene TRBV3-2) and J usage is TRBJ2-1; D not certain. V lost 0 bases and J 14 bases, leaving 17 bases between the germline ends. The CDR3 runs to 14 residues. Germline-derived CDR1 and CDR2 are LGHDT and YNNKEL (reference sequence). The DNA for the CDR3 is TGTGCCAGCAGCCAAGATCGAACTAAGACGAGCAAGTTCTTC. It yields the protein CASSQDRTKTSKFF.

J is TRBJ2-7 and V is TRBV5-6, with D tentatively TRBD1 (5 bases). Between the trimmed V and J ends, which lost 0 bases and 2 bases, there was a span of 9 bases. The germline V gene has CDR1 SGHDT and CDR2 YYEEEE. The CDR3 covers 14 residues. CDR3 residues: CASSLGQPAYEQYV. Written as DNA, the CDR3 is TGTGCCAGCAGCTTGGGACAGCCAGCCTACGAGCAGTACGTC.

The chain has TRBV6-6 and TRBJ2-7, with 10 bases aligning to TRBD1. The CDR3 sequence is 14 residues long. Germline loops: CDR1 MNHNY, CDR2 SVGAGI (reference sequence). V shed 8 bases and J 3 bases; nucleotides not matched to a gene: 7. CDR3 DNA sequence: TGTGCCAGCCGTTCGACAGGGGGCAGCTACGAGCAGTACGTC. It encodes CASRSTGGSYEQYV.

The rearrangement links TRBV6-6 to TRBJ2-5; TRBD2 matches at 7 bases. The V segment lost 5 bases and the J segment 2 bases; nucleotides outside the gene matches: 17. In germline, CDR1 is MNHNY, CDR2 SVGAGI (reference sequence). CDR3 length: 18 amino acids. As DNA, the CDR3 is TGTGCCAGCAGTCCCCAGTCGGCGGGAGTGGGTCCACAAGAGACCCAGTACTTC. Translated: CASSPQSAGVGPQETQYF.

The sample holds a few counts of this clone. This chain joins TRBV2 and TRBJ1-4; D is undetermined. CDR1 SNHLY and CDR2 FYNNEI come from the germline V gene. The V end lost 7 bases, the J end lost 5 bases, and 14 bases lay between the germline ends. The CDR3 runs 14 residues. CDR3 protein: CASKGLNRNEKLFF. CDR3 DNA: TGTGCCAGCAAAGGGTTAAATAGGAATGAAAAACTGTTTTTT.

V gene TRBV2 combines with J gene TRBJ1-5; D may be TRBD1 (5 bases). Trimming took off 5 bases at V and 4 bases at J, with 12 bases between the two ends. CDR3 length: 14 amino acids. The germline V gene encodes CDR1 SNHLY and CDR2 FYNNEI. The CDR3 here is CASSRRTSNQPQHF. CDR3 DNA sequence: TGTGCCAGCAGTCGGAGGACAAGTAATCAGCCCCAGCATTTT.

The genes are TRBV6-5 and TRBJ1-4; D perhaps matches TRBD1 (6 bases). Germline V lookup: CDR1 MNHEY, CDR2 SVGAGI. The CDR3 is made up of 13 amino acids. The V and J ends lost 8 bases and 7 bases respectively, with 14 bases between them. The CDR3 nucleotides are TGTGCCAGCGGGTCGACAGGCGGTGAAAAACTGTTTTTT. It yields the protein CASGSTGGEKLFF.

The V call is TRBV18, the J call TRBJ1-1; D possibly corresponds to TRBD1 (6 bases). Germline values: CDR1 KGHSH, CDR2 LQKENI. V lost 3 bases, J lost 1 base, and 15 bases lay in between. This CDR3 contains 16 residues. CDR3 coding DNA: TGTGCCAGCTCACCGCCGGGGGGCAGGGGGAACACTGAAGCTTTCTTT. Protein: CASSPPGGRGNTEAFF.

The count of this clone is one. The chain links TRBV27 to TRBJ1-5; D is unclear. The V gene's germline CDR1 is MNHEY and CDR2 SMNVEV (reference sequence). The CDR3 is 14 amino acids. Trimming shortened V by 3 bases and J by 3 bases, and 9 bases separated the two germline ends. DNA of the CDR3: TGTGCCAGCAGTTTTTTGGATTCCAATCAGCCCCAGCATTTT. Translated: CASSFLDSNQPQHF.